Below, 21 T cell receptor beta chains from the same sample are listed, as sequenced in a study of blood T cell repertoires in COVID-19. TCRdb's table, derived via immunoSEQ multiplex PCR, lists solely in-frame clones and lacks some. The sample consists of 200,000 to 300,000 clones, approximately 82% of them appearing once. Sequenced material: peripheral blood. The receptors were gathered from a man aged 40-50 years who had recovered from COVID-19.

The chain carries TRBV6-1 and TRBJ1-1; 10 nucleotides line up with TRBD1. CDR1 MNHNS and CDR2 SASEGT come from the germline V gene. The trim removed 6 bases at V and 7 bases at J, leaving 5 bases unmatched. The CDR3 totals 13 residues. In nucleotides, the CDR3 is TGTGCCAGCAGCTACGGGACAGGGGTTGAAGCTTTCTTT. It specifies CASSYGTGVEAFF.

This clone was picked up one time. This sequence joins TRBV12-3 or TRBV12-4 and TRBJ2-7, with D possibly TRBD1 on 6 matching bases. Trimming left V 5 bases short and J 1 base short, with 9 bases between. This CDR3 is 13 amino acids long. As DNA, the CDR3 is TGTGCCAGCAGTAGACAGGTATCCTACGAGCAGTACTTC. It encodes CASSRQVSYEQYF.

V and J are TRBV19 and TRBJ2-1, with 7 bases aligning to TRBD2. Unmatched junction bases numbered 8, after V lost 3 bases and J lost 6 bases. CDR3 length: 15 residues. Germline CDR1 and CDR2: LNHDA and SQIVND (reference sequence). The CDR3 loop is CASSMQGGVSNEQFF. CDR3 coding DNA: TGTGCCAGTAGTATGCAGGGAGGGGTTTCCAATGAGCAGTTCTTC.

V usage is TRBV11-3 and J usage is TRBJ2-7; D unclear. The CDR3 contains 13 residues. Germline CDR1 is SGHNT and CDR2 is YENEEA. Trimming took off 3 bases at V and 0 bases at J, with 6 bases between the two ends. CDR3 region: CASSFASSYEQYF. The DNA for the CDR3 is TGTGCCAGCAGCTTTGCTAGCTCCTACGAGCAGTACTTC.

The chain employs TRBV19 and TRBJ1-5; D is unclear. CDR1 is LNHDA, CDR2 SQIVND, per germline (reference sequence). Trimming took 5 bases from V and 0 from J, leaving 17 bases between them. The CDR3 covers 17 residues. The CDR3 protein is CASSGPSERLSNQPQHF. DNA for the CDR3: TGTGCCAGTAGTGGTCCGTCCGAGAGACTTAGCAATCAGCCCCAGCATTTT.

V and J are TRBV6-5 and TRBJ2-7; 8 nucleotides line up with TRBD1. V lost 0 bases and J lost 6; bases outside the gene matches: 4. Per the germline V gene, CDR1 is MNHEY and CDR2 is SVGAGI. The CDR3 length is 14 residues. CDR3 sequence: CASSYSGTGLEQYF. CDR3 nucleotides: TGTGCCAGCAGTTACTCAGGGACAGGCCTCGAGCAGTACTTC.

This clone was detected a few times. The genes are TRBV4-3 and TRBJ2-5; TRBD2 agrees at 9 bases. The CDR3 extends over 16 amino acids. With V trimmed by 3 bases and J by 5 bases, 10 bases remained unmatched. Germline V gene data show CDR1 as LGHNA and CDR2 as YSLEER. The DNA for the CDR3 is TGCGCCAGCAGCCAGTCTAGCGGGGAAGAGTGGGAGACCCAGTACTTC. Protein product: CASSQSSGEEWETQYF.

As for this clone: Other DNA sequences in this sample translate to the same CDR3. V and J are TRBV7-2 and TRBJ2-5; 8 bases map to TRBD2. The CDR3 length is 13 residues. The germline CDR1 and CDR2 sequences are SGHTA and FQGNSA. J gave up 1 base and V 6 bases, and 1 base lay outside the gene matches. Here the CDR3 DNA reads TGTGCCAGCAGTGGGACTAGCCAAGAGACCCAGTACTTC. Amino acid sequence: CASSGTSQETQYF.

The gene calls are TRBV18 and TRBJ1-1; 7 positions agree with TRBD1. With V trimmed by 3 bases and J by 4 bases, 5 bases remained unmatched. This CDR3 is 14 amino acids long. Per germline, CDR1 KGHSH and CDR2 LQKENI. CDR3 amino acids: CASSPQTGVTEAFF. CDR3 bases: TGTGCCAGCTCACCCCAAACAGGGGTCACTGAAGCTTTCTTT.

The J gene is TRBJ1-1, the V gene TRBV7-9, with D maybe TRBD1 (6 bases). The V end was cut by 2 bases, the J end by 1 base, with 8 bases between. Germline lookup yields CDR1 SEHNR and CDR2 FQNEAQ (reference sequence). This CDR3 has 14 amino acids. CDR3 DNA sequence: TGTGCCAGCAGCTTAACGACAGGGAACACTGAAGCTTTCTTT. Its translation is CASSLTTGNTEAFF.

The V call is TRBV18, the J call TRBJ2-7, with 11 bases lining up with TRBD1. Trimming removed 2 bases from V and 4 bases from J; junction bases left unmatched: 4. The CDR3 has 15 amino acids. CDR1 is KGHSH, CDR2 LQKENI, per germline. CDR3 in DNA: TGTGCCAGCTCACCAAGTGGGACAGGGGGGTACGAGCAGTACTTC. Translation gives CASSPSGTGGYEQYF.

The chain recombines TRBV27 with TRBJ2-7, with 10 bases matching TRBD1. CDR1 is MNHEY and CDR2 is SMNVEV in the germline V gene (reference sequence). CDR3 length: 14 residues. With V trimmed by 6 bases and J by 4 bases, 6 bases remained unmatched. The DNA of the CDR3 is TGTGCCAGCAGCCCCGCGGGACAGGGGTACGAGCAGTACTTC. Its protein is CASSPAGQGYEQYF.

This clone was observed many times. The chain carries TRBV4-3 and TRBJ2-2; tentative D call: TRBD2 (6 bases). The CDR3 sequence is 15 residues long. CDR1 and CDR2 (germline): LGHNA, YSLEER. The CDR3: CASGAGRLYTGELFF. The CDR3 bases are TGCGCTAGTGGGGCGGGAAGACTTTACACCGGGGAGCTGTTTTTT.

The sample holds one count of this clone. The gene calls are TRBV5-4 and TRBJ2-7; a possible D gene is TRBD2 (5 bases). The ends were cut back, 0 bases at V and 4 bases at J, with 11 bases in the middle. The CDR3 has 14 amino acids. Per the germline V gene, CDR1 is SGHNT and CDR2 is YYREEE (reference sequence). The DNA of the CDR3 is TGTGCCAGCAGCTTGGGTGGGAGCGTATACGAGCAGTACTTC. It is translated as CASSLGGSVYEQYF. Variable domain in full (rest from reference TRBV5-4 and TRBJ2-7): ETGVTQSPTHLIKTRGQQVTLRCSSQSGHNTVSWYQQALGQGPQFIFQYYREEENGRGNFPPRFSGLQFPNYSSELNVNALELDDSALYLCASSLGGSVYEQYFGPGTRLTVT.

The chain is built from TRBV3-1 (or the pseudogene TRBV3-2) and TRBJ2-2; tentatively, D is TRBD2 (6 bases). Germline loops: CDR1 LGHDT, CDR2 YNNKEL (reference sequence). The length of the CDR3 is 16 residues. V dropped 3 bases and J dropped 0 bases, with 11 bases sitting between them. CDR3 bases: TGTGCCAGCAGCCAGGGGACTTGCGCGAACACCGGGGAGCTGTTTTTT. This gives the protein CASSQGTCANTGELFF.

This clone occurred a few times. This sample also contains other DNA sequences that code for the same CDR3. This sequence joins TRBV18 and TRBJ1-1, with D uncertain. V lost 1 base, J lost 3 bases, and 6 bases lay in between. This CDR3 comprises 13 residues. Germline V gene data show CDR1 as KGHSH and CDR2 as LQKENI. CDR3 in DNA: TGTGCCAGCTCACCACGCTCAGACACTGAAGCTTTCTTT. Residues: CASSPRSDTEAFF.

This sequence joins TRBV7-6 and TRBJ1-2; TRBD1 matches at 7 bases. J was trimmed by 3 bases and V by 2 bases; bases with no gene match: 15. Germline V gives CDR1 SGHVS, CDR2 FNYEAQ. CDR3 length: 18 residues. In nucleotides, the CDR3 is TGTGCCAGCAGCTTACTTCGGGGGACAGCCAAGTGGGACTATGGCTACACCTTC. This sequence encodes CASSLLRGTAKWDYGYTF.

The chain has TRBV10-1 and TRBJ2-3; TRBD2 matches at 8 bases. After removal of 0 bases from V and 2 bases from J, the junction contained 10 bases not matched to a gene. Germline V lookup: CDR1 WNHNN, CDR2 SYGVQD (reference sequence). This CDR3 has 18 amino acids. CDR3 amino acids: CASSESGGSGISTDTQYF. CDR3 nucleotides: TGCGCCAGCAGTGAGTCGGGCGGTAGCGGGATCTCCACAGATACGCAGTATTTT.

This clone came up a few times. CDR3: CAIAGDRVGGTEAFF. The CDR3 DNA follows: TGTGCCATTGCAGGGGACAGGGTGGGGGGAACTGAAGCTTTCTTT. The chain links TRBV2 to TRBJ1-1; the match to TRBD1 covers 9 bases. The CDR3 consists of 15 residues. In germline, CDR1 is SNHLY, CDR2 FYNNEI. V gave up 10 bases and J gave up 5 bases; unmatched junction bases: 14.

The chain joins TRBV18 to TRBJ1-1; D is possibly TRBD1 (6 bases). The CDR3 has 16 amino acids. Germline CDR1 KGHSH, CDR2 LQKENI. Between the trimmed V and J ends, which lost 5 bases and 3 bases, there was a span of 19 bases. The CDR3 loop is CASSTYRDLGDTEAFF. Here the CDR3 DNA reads TGTGCCAGCTCAACTTACAGGGATCTGGGCGACACTGAAGCTTTCTTT.

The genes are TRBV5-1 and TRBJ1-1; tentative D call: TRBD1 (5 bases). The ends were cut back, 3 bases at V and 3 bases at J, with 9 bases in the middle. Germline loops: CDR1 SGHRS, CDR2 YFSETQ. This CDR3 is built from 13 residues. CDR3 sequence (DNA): TGCGCCAGCAGCTGGGGGACTTACACTGAAGCTTTCTTT. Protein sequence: CASSWGTYTEAFF.